The subject of this entry is one T cell receptor (beta chain). Its antigen remains unidentified. Assay: immunoSEQ multiplex PCR; the TCRdb copy retains only in-frame clones and omits some. Among some 17,000 clones listed, 70% were seen once. These data belong to a study of vaccination effects on CD4 cells after COVID-19. Study-wide context: Following the second dose by a median of 72 days, the post-vaccine samples were obtained.

Before any sequencing was done, the ViraFEST assay used viral peptide pools to expand antigen-specific CD4+ T cells. Cells that had been cultured for ten to eleven days were the source of isolated CD4+ T cells. Each person got two doses of an mRNA SARS-CoV-2 vaccine, BNT162b2 or mRNA-1273. Culturing of under 2.5 million PBMC per well took place with around 10 IU/ml IL-2 and about 9.3 ug/ml peptides. The TCR comes from a human donor who received a COVID-19 vaccine. This material consisted of CD4+ T cells from PBMCs cultured with SARS-CoV-2 spike peptides, taken after COVID-19 vaccination.

CDR3 sequence reads: CASSMGGVGLQETQYF. The CDR3 DNA reads as TGTGCCAGTAGTATGGGGGGGGTAGGGCTACAAGAGACCCAGTACTTC. V is TRBV19 and J is TRBJ2-5; 7 nucleotides line up with TRBD2. After removal of 3 bases from V and 2 bases from J, the junction contained 9 bases not matched to a gene. This CDR3 region has 16 residues. Per the germline V gene, CDR1 is LNHDA and CDR2 is SQIVND (reference sequence). The full variable domain, rest sourced from reference TRBV19 and TRBJ2-5, is DGGITQSPKYLFRKEGQNVTLSCEQNLNHDAMYWYRQDPGQGLRLIYYSQIVNDFQKGDIAEGYSVSREKKESFPLTVTSAQKNPTAFYLCASSMGGVGLQETQYFGPGTRLLVL.